The next 12 T cell receptor beta chains were all read from a single sample in a study of cytomegalovirus exposure and HLA in healthy donors. A multiplex PCR was run with 60 Vbeta primers and 13 Jbeta primers. Using immunoSEQ multiplex PCR, the repertoire was profiled, and TCRdb retains in-frame clones only, with some absent. Its table lists about 120,000 clones. The sample comprised PBMCs. The origin of the receptors is a man younger than 35 in good health and CMV-seronegative.

The chain has TRBV28 and TRBJ1-1, with a tentative D call TRBD1 (6 bases). Trimming left V 5 bases short and J 8 bases short, with 18 bases between. CDR1 is MDHEN and CDR2 is SYDVKM in the germline V gene. The CDR3 runs to 14 residues. The CDR3 DNA is TGTGCCAGCAGTCCGATTACAGGGTGGGTAGAAGCTTTCTTT. Its protein product is CASSPITGWVEAFF. The whole variable domain, remainder taken from reference TRBV28 and TRBJ1-1, is DVKVTQSSRYLVKRTGEKVFLECVQDMDHENMFWYRQDPGLGLRLIYFSYDVKMKEKGDIPEGYSVSREKKERFSLILESASTNQTSMYLCASSPITGWVEAFFGQGTRLTVV.

The chain joins TRBV7-8 to TRBJ2-2, with 9 bases fitting TRBD1. The length of the CDR3 is 20 residues. The J segment lost 2 bases and the V segment lost 2 bases, leaving 15 bases of the junction unmatched. Germline V gene sequence: CDR1 SGHVS, CDR2 FQNEAQ. The CDR3 DNA sequence: TGTGCCAGCAGCTTAATCCGGACAGGGGAGCCCCTACCCAACACCGGGGAGCTGTTTTTT. Its protein is CASSLIRTGEPLPNTGELFF.

The CDR3 reads CSVPGQGKTDTQYF. The CDR3 DNA follows: TGCAGCGTTCCAGGACAGGGGAAGACAGATACGCAGTATTTT. V usage is TRBV29-1 and J usage is TRBJ2-3; 9 positions agree with TRBD1. Trimming cost V 5 bases and J 3 bases; bases outside gene matches: 6. The CDR3 totals 14 residues. Germline assignment: CDR1 SQVTM and CDR2 ANQGSEA.

The rearrangement uses TRBV25-1 and TRBJ2-2, with a possible D match to TRBD1 (5 bases). The CDR3 contains 15 residues. The V end lost 9 bases, the J end lost 5 bases, and 19 bases lay between the germline ends. The V gene's germline CDR1 is MGHDK and CDR2 SYGVNS. The CDR3 spells CARQSVQEWTGELFF. In nucleotides, the CDR3 is TGTGCCAGACAGAGTGTACAGGAATGGACCGGGGAGCTGTTTTTT.

The chain has TRBV7-2 and TRBJ1-6, with a tentative D call TRBD1 (5 bases). V lost 2 bases, J lost 6 bases, and 8 bases lay in between. From germline, CDR1 is SGHTA and CDR2 FQGNSA. There are 14 residues in the CDR3. The CDR3 sequence is CASSLSGSNSPLHF. The CDR3, as DNA: TGTGCCAGCAGCTTATCAGGGTCTAATTCACCCCTCCACTTT.

J is TRBJ1-1 and V is TRBV9; TRBD1 agrees at 7 bases. Trimming removed 4 bases from V and 0 bases from J; junction bases left unmatched: 3. The CDR3 covers 14 residues. CDR1 is SGDLS, CDR2 YYNGEE, per germline. The CDR3: CASSSGQMNTEAFF. The CDR3 nucleotides are TGTGCCAGCAGCTCGGGACAGATGAACACTGAAGCTTTCTTT.

This chain connects TRBV7-3 to TRBJ2-1; 10 positions match TRBD1. The CDR3 has 14 amino acids. Per the germline V gene, CDR1 is SGHTA and CDR2 is FQGTGA. Unmatched junction bases numbered 7, after V lost 4 bases and J lost 10 bases. The DNA of the CDR3 is TGTGCCAGCAGCTCGGGGACAGGGGTCGGGGAGCAGTTCTTC. Protein: CASSSGTGVGEQFF.

Written as DNA, the CDR3 is TGCAGCGCCAGGGACAGGGATCGGAACATTCAGTACTTC. This encodes CSARDRDRNIQYF. V and J are TRBV29-1 and TRBJ2-4, with TRBD1 matching over 9 bases. Looked up from germline, CDR1 is SQVTM and CDR2 is ANQGSEA. J lost 7 bases, V lost 7 bases, and 8 bases had no gene match. CDR3 length equals 13 residues.

The CDR3 DNA reads TGTGCCAGTCGCAGGGGGCACGAGCAGTACTTC. Protein sequence: CASRRGHEQYF. The chain employs TRBV19 and TRBJ2-7; 8 bases map to TRBD1. The germline V gene has CDR1 LNHDA and CDR2 SQIVND (reference sequence). Trimming removed 8 bases from V and 5 bases from J; junction bases left unmatched: 2. The CDR3 totals 11 residues.

The rearrangement joins TRBV4-3 to TRBJ2-7; TRBD1 agrees at 9 bases. The CDR3 is 16 amino acids. The J segment lost 3 bases and the V segment lost 1 base, leaving 7 bases of the junction unmatched. Looked up from germline, CDR1 is LGHNA and CDR2 is YSLEER. For the CDR3, the DNA is TGCGCCAGCAGCCAAGGATGGACAGGGGCTTTCTACGAGCAGTACTTC. Its translation is CASSQGWTGAFYEQYF.

The chain employs TRBV28 and TRBJ2-7; D possibly corresponds to TRBD2 (6 bases). The CDR3 runs 12 residues. Between the trimmed V and J ends, which lost 8 bases and 7 bases, there was a span of 15 bases. The V gene's germline CDR1 is MDHEN and CDR2 SYDVKM. CDR3 in DNA: TGTGCCAGCCGCCCGAACGCGGGGGAGCAGTACTTC. This gives the protein CASRPNAGEQYF.

V is TRBV5-6 and J is TRBJ1-2; 8 bases map to TRBD1. Germline V lookup: CDR1 SGHDT, CDR2 YYEEEE. The CDR3 runs to 14 residues. Trimming took 0 bases from V and 8 from J; bases not matched to a gene: 6. CDR3 loop: CASSLVDRERGYTF. In nucleotides, the CDR3 is TGTGCCAGCAGCTTGGTGGACAGGGAAAGAGGCTACACCTTC.